Here is one T cell receptor (beta chain) with its context. The CDR3 is 17 amino acids. The V segment lost 5 bases and the J segment 0 bases; nucleotides outside the gene matches: 9. Germline values: CDR1 ENHRY, CDR2 SYGVKD. This record comes from a study of blood T cell repertoires in COVID-19. The method was immunoSEQ multiplex PCR; TCRdb's version includes in-frame clones alone and lacks a portion of them. Of 250,000 to 350,000 clones listed, approximately 86% are singletons. This receptor was identified in a woman aged 70-85 years with COVID-19, enrolled during active disease. V gene TRBV10-3 combines with J gene TRBJ2-1, with 8 bases matching TRBD2. The sample taken for sequencing was peripheral blood. The CDR3, as DNA: TGTGCCATCAGTTTCTCGGGGGGGCCCGCCTCCTACAATGAGCAGTTCTTC. Translated: CAISFSGGPASYNEQFF.